The next 2 T cell receptor beta chains were all read from a single sample in a study of a mutant IDH1 vaccine in newly diagnosed glioma. Time point here: week 35, safety follow-up. One vaccine dose held 300 ug of mutant IDH1 20-mer peptide and came with topical imiquimod. The method was immunoSEQ multiplex PCR; TCRdb's version includes in-frame clones alone and lacks a portion of them. The sample includes about 60,000 clones, 86% seen only once; the top ten take about 1.6%. These TCRs are of unknown antigen specificity. Specimen: PBMCs, collected from a glioma patient whose treatment included an IDH1 peptide vaccine. These receptors all come from a man aged 35 to 55 with glioma.

The chain links TRBV5-1 to TRBJ2-3; TRBD2 agrees at 9 bases. V lost 4 bases to trimming and J lost 6 bases; unmatched junction nucleotides: 6. The CDR3 has 14 amino acids. Germline assignment: CDR1 SGHRS and CDR2 YFSETQ. DNA for the CDR3: TGCGCCAGCAGCCCTTTAGCGGGAGAGGATACGCAGTATTTT. Encoded protein: CASSPLAGEDTQYF.

The chain has TRBV27 and TRBJ2-1; no reliable D call. From germline, CDR1 is MNHEY and CDR2 SMNVEV (reference sequence). The CDR3 is 12 amino acids. The V gene lost 6 bases and the J gene lost 12 bases, with 15 bases spanning the gap. CDR3 sequence reads: CASSNLDHRQFF. The CDR3 DNA is TGTGCCAGCAGCAACCTCGACCATAGGCAGTTCTTC.